This T cell receptor beta chain comes out of a study of blood T cells in healthy people across ages. It was with a sample-barcoded 5' primer and a J-beta primer mix that a second PCR of roughly 6 to 11 cycles was run. There were at least 3 million CDR3-containing paired-end reads obtained from each sample. TCRdb reprocessed the 5' RACE reads via MiXCR and lists one record per CDR3 protein. The sample lists roughly 800,000 distinct CDR3 sequences, 58% seen once, with approximately 23% in the top ten. The germline CDR1 and CDR2 sequences are MNHNS and SASEGT. This CDR3 contains 12 residues. Deletions cut 2 bases from V and 13 bases from J, with 14 bases between. Researchers report isolating at least 6.5 million PBMCs per sample. This clonotype was counted at least ten times.

The receptor was isolated from a young man in good health. The sequenced sample consisted of blood. The chain has TRBV6-1 and TRBJ1-2; TRBD1 might be the D (5 bases). Written as DNA, the CDR3 is TGTGCCAGCAGTGAATTAGCGGGACGGCCCACCTTC. It yields the protein CASSELAGRPTF.